Listed below are T cell receptor beta chains from one sample, sequenced in a study of beta chain features in type 1 diabetes. Some clones are missing from TCRdb's copy, which holds only in-frame ones; the method was immunoSEQ multiplex PCR. The repertoire holds a few hundred thousand clones, around a tenth seen once, with about 0.6% in the top ten. The sequenced sample consisted of central memory CD4+ T cells from blood. Source of these receptors: a man under 40 with type 1 diabetes. The CDR3 runs from the conserved cysteine through the conserved F or W. The D gene is left open where the match is weak. Clone size is given for some rows only: seen once, a few or many times, or a class if the clone is expanded.

J: TRBJ2-7; size: .; D: .; V: TRBV5-1; DNA: TGCGCCAGCAGCTTGGCGCAGGGCCCCTACGAGCAGTACTTC; CDR3: CASSLAQGPYEQYF
J: TRBJ2-7; size: many; D: .; V: TRBV7-2; DNA: TGTGCCAGCAGCTTAGGAGGGTGGGAGCAGTACTTC; CDR3: CASSLGGWEQYF
J: TRBJ1-2; size: .; D: TRBD1; V: TRBV5-4; DNA: TGTGCCAGCAGCTCAGGGACAGGGAGTAACCTCTATGGCTACACCTTC; CDR3: CASSSGTGSNLYGYTF
J: TRBJ2-1; size: .; D: TRBD2; V: TRBV4-2; DNA: TGTGCCAGCAGCCGGGGGGGACTAGCGGGAGAAAATGAGCAGTTCTTC; CDR3: CASSRGGLAGENEQFF
J: TRBJ2-1; size: few; D: TRBD2; V: TRBV28; DNA: TGTGCCAGCAGTTTGGCTAGCGGGAGTTCCCCCTCCTACAATGAGCAGTTCTTC; CDR3: CASSLASGSSPSYNEQFF
J: TRBJ1-1; size: few; D: .; V: TRBV11-2; DNA: TGTGCCAGCACGTTGAACACTGAAGCTTTCTTT; CDR3: CASTLNTEAFF
J: TRBJ2-1; size: few; D: .; V: TRBV6-5; DNA: TGTGCCAGCAGTTACTCCAGGGTGTACAATGAGCAGTTCTTC; CDR3: CASSYSRVYNEQFF
J: TRBJ1-2; size: .; D: .; V: TRBV27; DNA: TGTGCCAGCAGGACAGCTAACTATGGCTACACCTTC; CDR3: CASRTANYGYTF
J: TRBJ2-4; size: .; D: .; V: TRBV5-4; DNA: TGTGCCAGCAGCTTGGGAGGCGGGACGGTAGCCAAAAACATTCAGTACTTC; CDR3: CASSLGGGTVAKNIQYF
J: TRBJ1-2; size: few; D: .; V: TRBV28; DNA: TGTGCCAGCAGTTTTAATTTATACGGCTACACCTTC; CDR3: CASSFNLYGYTF
J: TRBJ2-1; size: many; D: .; V: TRBV7-2; DNA: TGTGCCAGCAGCTTATTCGGGGAGAGTGAGCAGTTCTTC; CDR3: CASSLFGESEQFF
J: TRBJ2-5; size: .; D: TRBD1; V: TRBV28; DNA: TGTGCCAGCGGGCGGGACAGGGGGGACGAGACCCAGTACTTC; CDR3: CASGRDRGDETQYF
J: TRBJ1-5; size: few; D: .; V: TRBV7-2; DNA: TGTGCCAGCAGCCCAGAGGGAGCTAGCAATCAGCCCCAGCATTTT; CDR3: CASSPEGASNQPQHF
J: TRBJ2-1; size: few; D: TRBD1; V: TRBV5-1; DNA: TGCGCCAGCAGCTGGGTCGGGACAGGGGGCATAAATGAGCAGTTCTTC; CDR3: CASSWVGTGGINEQFF
J: TRBJ2-2; size: .; D: .; V: TRBV28; DNA: TGTGCCAGCAGTTTTGGGTTGCAGGAGGACGGGGAGCTGTTTTTT; CDR3: CASSFGLQEDGELFF
J: TRBJ1-1; size: few; D: .; V: TRBV7-2; DNA: TGTGCCAGCAGCCCCCGTATAGGCACTGAAGCTTTCTTT; CDR3: CASSPRIGTEAFF
J: TRBJ2-3; size: .; D: TRBD1; V: TRBV27; DNA: TGTGCCAGCAGTTTACGGGCACGACAGGGAACTAGCACAGATACGCAGTATTTT; CDR3: CASSLRARQGTSTDTQYF
J: TRBJ2-1; size: .; D: .; V: TRBV7-2; DNA: TGTGCCAGCAGCCAACTCCCGAGCGAGAGTTCTGCCCCCTACAATGAGCAGTTCTTC; CDR3: CASSQLPSESSAPYNEQFF
J: TRBJ2-7; size: .; D: TRBD2; V: TRBV6-5; DNA: TGTGCCAGCCGCTCAGGGACTAGCGGGAAATACGAGCAGTACTTC; CDR3: CASRSGTSGKYEQYF
J: TRBJ1-5; size: few; D: TRBD1; V: TRBV7-3; DNA: TGTGCCAGCAGCTTAGACAGGGGGGCGCCCCAGCATTTT; CDR3: CASSLDRGAPQHF
J: TRBJ1-1; size: few; D: .; V: TRBV2; DNA: TGTGCCAGTCAAATGAACACTGAAGCTTTCTTT; CDR3: CASQMNTEAFF
J: TRBJ2-5; size: .; D: .; V: TRBV2; DNA: TGTGCCAGCAGTGTTTTGGGGGGGACACCGGGGGAGACCCAGTACTTC; CDR3: CASSVLGGTPGETQYF
J: TRBJ2-7; size: few; D: .; V: TRBV7-9; DNA: TGTGCCAGCAGCACCACCCGAACAGGGACCTACGAGCAGTACTTC; CDR3: CASSTTRTGTYEQYF
J: TRBJ2-3; size: few; D: .; V: TRBV7-9; DNA: TGTGCCAGCAGCTTACTCCAGGGTGGTGGAGATACGCAGTATTTT; CDR3: CASSLLQGGGDTQYF
J: TRBJ2-3; size: .; D: TRBD2; V: TRBV5-1; DNA: TGCGCCAGCAGCTTGAGGATAGCGGGAGGGCAGGGAGATACGCAGTATTTT; CDR3: CASSLRIAGGQGDTQYF
J: TRBJ2-1; size: many; D: TRBD1; V: TRBV28; DNA: TGTGCCAGCAGTTTCCGGGACAGGGGGCTTTTCTTC; CDR3: CASSFRDRGLFF
J: TRBJ2-1; size: .; D: TRBD1; V: TRBV7-2; DNA: TGTGCCAGCAGCTCTCAACGGGACAGGGGGAATGAGCAGTTCTTC; CDR3: CASSSQRDRGNEQFF
J: TRBJ2-3; size: few; D: .; V: TRBV11-2; DNA: TGTGCCAGCAGCCTAGATGTGGGGGGCACAGATACGCAGTATTTT; CDR3: CASSLDVGGTDTQYF
J: TRBJ2-7; size: few; D: TRBD2; V: TRBV29-1; DNA: TGCAGCGTTCTGGGACTAGAGGCCTCCTACGAGCAGTACTTC; CDR3: CSVLGLEASYEQYF
J: TRBJ1-2; size: many; D: TRBD1; V: TRBV4-3; DNA: TGCGCCAGTCAGGGGGACAGGGGGCGAGGCTACACCTTC; CDR3: CASQGDRGRGYTF
J: TRBJ2-7; size: few; D: .; V: TRBV19; DNA: TGTGCCAGTAGAAAAGACTTTGAGGCACCCTACTACGAGCAGTACTTC; CDR3: CASRKDFEAPYYEQYF
J: TRBJ1-5; size: few; D: .; V: TRBV6-1; DNA: TGTGCCAGCAGTGAAGGGGGGGCTGGCAATCAGCCCCAGCATTTT; CDR3: CASSEGGAGNQPQHF
J: TRBJ2-3; size: few; D: TRBD1; V: TRBV7-2; DNA: TGTGCCAGCAGCCCAAGACAGGGAAGGACAGATACGCAGTATTTT; CDR3: CASSPRQGRTDTQYF
J: TRBJ2-4; size: many; D: TRBD1; V: TRBV28; DNA: TGTGCCAGCAGTTGGACAGGGCGGGGTGTTGTTCAGTACTTC; CDR3: CASSWTGRGVVQYF
J: TRBJ1-1; size: .; D: .; V: TRBV18; DNA: TGTGCCAGCTCACCACAGGGAGTGAACACTGAAGCTTTCTTT; CDR3: CASSPQGVNTEAFF
J: TRBJ1-2; size: .; D: .; V: TRBV30; DNA: TGTGCCTGGAGTGTCGGGGAGGATGGCTACACCTTC; CDR3: CAWSVGEDGYTF
J: TRBJ2-1; size: few; D: .; V: TRBV28; DNA: TGTGCCAGCAGTTTAACCGGGAATGAGCAGTTCTTC; CDR3: CASSLTGNEQFF
J: TRBJ2-7; size: few; D: TRBD2; V: TRBV11-3; DNA: TGTGCCAGCAGCCGGGAGTCGGGAGGGAGCGGGACCTACGAGCAGTACTTC; CDR3: CASSRESGGSGTYEQYF
J: TRBJ2-1; size: few; D: TRBD2; V: TRBV7-2; DNA: TGTGCCAGCAGCTCGTCATCACTAGCGGGAGGTCACAATGAGCAGTTCTTC; CDR3: CASSSSSLAGGHNEQFF
J: TRBJ2-3; size: few; D: TRBD2; V: TRBV5-1; DNA: TGCGCCAGCAGCGGGACTAGCGGGAGTTATGGAGATACGCAGTATTTT; CDR3: CASSGTSGSYGDTQYF
J: TRBJ2-5; size: few; D: .; V: TRBV6-4; DNA: TGTGCCAGCAGTGACTCTCGGCTCCTCCAAGAGACCCAGTACTTC; CDR3: CASSDSRLLQETQYF
J: TRBJ2-7; size: .; D: TRBD1; V: TRBV5-1; DNA: TGCGCCAGCAGACGACAGGGCCTCTACGAGCAGTACTTC; CDR3: CASRRQGLYEQYF
J: TRBJ2-5; size: .; D: .; V: TRBV7-9; DNA: TGTGCCAGCAGCCCCCTGAGGGGGGAGACCCAGTACTTC; CDR3: CASSPLRGETQYF
J: TRBJ1-1; size: .; D: TRBD1; V: TRBV5-6; DNA: TGTGCCAGCAGCTTAAGCGGACAGGGGTACACTGAAGCTTTCTTT; CDR3: CASSLSGQGYTEAFF
J: TRBJ2-1; size: .; D: .; V: TRBV7-9; DNA: TGTGCCAGCAGCTTATCATGGGGAGTTAGATACAATGAGCAGTTCTTC; CDR3: CASSLSWGVRYNEQFF
J: TRBJ2-7; size: few; D: TRBD2; V: TRBV19; DNA: TGTGCCAGTGGGGGACTAGCGGGAGGATCCTACGAGCAGTACTTC; CDR3: CASGGLAGGSYEQYF